These 20 T cell receptor beta chains came from one sample sequenced in a study of shared clonotypes between healthy human individuals. Terminally differentiated effector memory CD45RA+ cells were excluded by CCR7 positive selection of CD45RO-negative cells. TCRdb's table, derived via immunoSEQ multiplex PCR, lists solely in-frame clones and lacks some. Here the sample spans 550,000 to 650,000 clones, 96% being singletons. The sequencing sample was made of naive CD8+ T cells sorted from blood. These receptors were obtained from a woman aged 30 to 39 in good health.

The gene calls are TRBV28 and TRBJ2-7; D is possibly TRBD1 or TRBD2 (5 bases each). Trimming stripped 5 bases from V and 3 bases from J, with 17 bases between. The germline V gene encodes CDR1 MDHEN and CDR2 SYDVKM. This CDR3 has 15 residues. This CDR3 is CASSQIPGPSYEQYF. The CDR3 nucleotides are TGTGCCAGCAGTCAGATTCCGGGGCCCAGCTACGAGCAGTACTTC. Full variable domain (missing parts from reference TRBV28 and TRBJ2-7): DVKVTQSSRYLVKRTGEKVFLECVQDMDHENMFWYRQDPGLGLRLIYFSYDVKMKEKGDIPEGYSVSREKKERFSLILESASTNQTSMYLCASSQIPGPSYEQYFGPGTRLTVT.

J is TRBJ2-7 and V is TRBV7-8; 9 bases are a match to TRBD1. The CDR3 spans 16 residues. From germline, CDR1 is SGHVS and CDR2 FQNEAQ. The J segment lost 5 bases and the V segment lost 4 bases, leaving 12 bases of the junction unmatched. CDR3 nucleotide sequence: TGTGCCAGCAGCTCGCCGTCGGGACAGGGAATCGACGAGCAGTACTTC. It encodes CASSSPSGQGIDEQYF.

The chain recombines TRBV6-5 with TRBJ2-5, with 9 bases identical to TRBD1. Germline CDR1 MNHEY, CDR2 SVGAGI. The length of the CDR3 is 15 residues. V was pared by 6 bases and J by 5 bases, with 10 bases of the junction left unmatched. The DNA of the CDR3 is TGTGCCAGCAGGCCGACAGGGGGGGTTGCGGAGACCCAGTACTTC. Its translation: CASRPTGGVAETQYF.

The genes are TRBV5-6 and TRBJ1-2; no clear D. The germline V gene has CDR1 SGHDT and CDR2 YYEEEE. Trimming left V 0 bases short and J 0 bases short, with 0 bases between. The CDR3 covers 12 residues. CDR3 protein: CASSLANYGYTF. The CDR3 bases are TGTGCCAGCAGCTTGGCTAACTATGGCTACACCTTC.

This chain connects TRBV7-6 to TRBJ2-1; D gene ambiguous. The CDR3 is made up of 16 amino acids. CDR1 is SGHVS and CDR2 is FNYEAQ in the germline V gene. V lost 1 base to trimming and J lost 7 bases, with 17 bases between them. The CDR3 sequence: CASSLGIGSGRNEQFF. In DNA, the CDR3 is TGTGCCAGCAGCTTAGGTATCGGGTCCGGCCGGAATGAGCAGTTCTTC.

V gene TRBV11-2 combines with J gene TRBJ2-3, with D perhaps TRBD1 (5 bases). V was cut by 1 base and J by 5 bases, with 13 bases left in between. The length of the CDR3 is 15 residues. Per the germline V gene, CDR1 is SGHAT and CDR2 is FQNNGV. Here the CDR3 reads CASSLVGAQRDTQYF. The CDR3, as DNA: TGTGCCAGCAGCTTAGTAGGGGCCCAGCGAGATACGCAGTATTTT.

V usage is TRBV25-1 and J usage is TRBJ2-1, with D perhaps given as TRBD1 or TRBD2 (6 bases each). Germline CDR1 is MGHDK and CDR2 is SYGVNS. V was cut by 4 bases and J by 1 base, with 14 bases left in between. The CDR3 contains 16 residues. CDR3 sequence reads: CASSGTGARSYNEQFF. DNA for the CDR3: TGTGCCAGCAGTGGAACGGGGGCCCGATCCTACAATGAGCAGTTCTTC. Complete variable domain (other parts from reference TRBV25-1 and TRBJ2-1): EADIYQTPRYLVIGTGKKITLECSQTMGHDKMYWYQQDPGMELHLIHYSYGVNSTEKGDLSSESTVSRIRTEHFPLTLESARPSHTSQYLCASSGTGARSYNEQFFGPGTRLTVL.

This sequence joins TRBV7-7 and TRBJ2-1; possible D gene TRBD1, 6 bases. From germline, CDR1 is SSHAT and CDR2 FNYEAQ (reference sequence). Trimming left V 5 bases short and J 1 base short, with 12 bases between. The CDR3 is 15 residues long. CDR3 amino acids: CASSRQVGSYNEQFF. The CDR3 DNA follows: TGTGCCAGCAGCCGACAGGTTGGGTCCTACAATGAGCAGTTCTTC. Combining the CDR3 with reference TRBV7-7 and TRBJ2-1 gives the whole variable domain GAGVSQSPRYKVTKRGQDVTLRCDPISSHATLYWYQQALGQGPEFLTYFNYEAQPDKSGLPSDRFSAERPEGSISTLTIQRTEQRDSAMYRCASSRQVGSYNEQFFGPGTRLTVL.

As regards this clone: The sample holds other DNA sequences that translate to the same CDR3. The chain joins TRBV13 to TRBJ1-5; D is unclear. There are 14 residues in the CDR3. V gave up 2 bases and J gave up 0 bases, with 5 bases separating them. Germline V gives CDR1 PRHDT, CDR2 FYEKMQ (reference sequence). The CDR3 spells CASSLRGSNQPQHF. CDR3 in DNA: TGTGCCAGCAGCTTACGCGGTAGCAATCAGCCCCAGCATTTT.

The chain combines TRBV4-1 with TRBJ1-5; D unresolved. Germline-derived CDR1 and CDR2 are MGHRA and YSYEKL. V was pared by 0 bases and J by 7 bases, with 7 bases between. The CDR3 sequence is 13 residues long. The CDR3 loop is CASSQEVGQPQHF. The CDR3 nucleotides read TGCGCCAGCAGCCAAGAAGTAGGCCAGCCCCAGCATTTT.

The V and J genes are TRBV28 and TRBJ2-1, with D possibly TRBD1 on 5 matching bases. The CDR3 has 13 amino acids. The V end was cut by 5 bases, the J end by 8 bases, with 13 bases between. Germline V gene sequence: CDR1 MDHEN, CDR2 SYDVKM. The CDR3 loop is CASSLDSRYEQFF. Written as DNA, the CDR3 is TGTGCCAGCAGTCTCGACAGCCGCTATGAGCAGTTCTTC.

J is TRBJ1-5 and V is TRBV10-2, with D possibly TRBD1 on 6 matching bases. V lost 3 bases, J lost 3 bases, and 12 bases lay in between. The germline V gene has CDR1 WSHSY and CDR2 SAAADI. This CDR3 has 15 amino acids. The chain's CDR3 is CASSEGGGFNQPQHF. The CDR3 DNA follows: TGCGCCAGCAGTGAAGGGGGAGGGTTCAATCAGCCCCAGCATTTT.

This clone was seen only once. The V and J genes are TRBV5-8 and TRBJ2-7, with 10 bases identical to TRBD2. This CDR3 contains 16 residues. V gave up 2 bases and J gave up 5 bases; unmatched junction bases: 10. Germline lookup yields CDR1 SGHTS and CDR2 YDEGEE. The CDR3 is CASSLPKREGLDEQYF. CDR3 coding DNA: TGTGCCAGCAGCTTACCAAAGCGGGAGGGCCTGGACGAGCAGTACTTC.

The chain uses TRBV5-1 and TRBJ2-1, with 9 bases identical to TRBD2. The CDR3 extends over 18 amino acids. V lost 1 base, J lost 0 bases, and 8 bases stayed unmatched. Germline CDR1 is SGHRS and CDR2 is YFSETQ. The CDR3 protein is CASSLNPSREGSYNEQFF. In DNA, the CDR3 is TGCGCCAGCAGCTTGAATCCCTCGCGGGAGGGCTCCTACAATGAGCAGTTCTTC.

The gene calls are TRBV5-4 and TRBJ2-1; D may be TRBD2 (6 bases). This CDR3 contains 13 residues. CDR1 and CDR2 from the germline V gene are SGHNT and YYREEE (reference sequence). Trimming left V 3 bases short and J 6 bases short, with 10 bases between. The CDR3 DNA follows: TGTGCCAGCAGCTGGCTGGGGGGCAATGAGCAGTTCTTC. This encodes CASSWLGGNEQFF. Based on the CDR3 plus reference TRBV5-4 and TRBJ2-1, the full variable domain is ETGVTQSPTHLIKTRGQQVTLRCSSQSGHNTVSWYQQALGQGPQFIFQYYREEENGRGNFPPRFSGLQFPNYSSELNVNALELDDSALYLCASSWLGGNEQFFGPGTRLTVL.

The chain uses TRBV27 and TRBJ2-1, with 8 bases identical to TRBD2. Germline CDR1 and CDR2: MNHEY and SMNVEV (reference sequence). The CDR3 has 15 residues. The trim removed 6 bases at V and 8 bases at J, leaving 12 bases unmatched. The CDR3 region is CASSLASGSKDEQFF. Written as DNA, the CDR3 is TGTGCCAGCAGCCTGGCGAGCGGGAGTAAAGATGAGCAGTTCTTC.

A single count supports this clone. The chain uses TRBV7-9 and TRBJ1-5, with D tentatively TRBD1 (5 bases). Germline V gene lookup returns CDR1 SEHNR and CDR2 FQNEAQ (reference sequence). The CDR3 is 14 residues long. The V gene lost 3 bases and the J gene lost 0 bases, with 6 bases spanning the gap. The chain's CDR3 is CASSFDSSNQPQHF. The DNA of the CDR3 is TGTGCCAGCAGCTTCGACAGTAGCAATCAGCCCCAGCATTTT.

V is TRBV9 and J is TRBJ1-2; D is possibly TRBD1 (5 bases). The CDR3 length is 15 residues. V dropped 4 bases and J dropped 4 bases, with 17 bases sitting between them. Germline loops: CDR1 SGDLS, CDR2 YYNGEE. The CDR3 coding sequence is TGTGCCAGCAGCTCGCACCCACCGGGGACCTATGGCTACACCTTC. Encoded protein: CASSSHPPGTYGYTF.

Points on this clone: The junction differs from germline at one of its ends, possibly a read error. The J gene is TRBJ1-1, the V gene TRBV27; no clear D gene. Germline V CDR1 and CDR2: MNHEY, SMNVEV (reference sequence). This CDR3 region has 15 residues. The CDR3 reads CASSSGVGLKTEAFF. The CDR3, as DNA: TGTGCCAGCAGTTCGGGCGTCGGCCTGAAGACTGAAGCTTTCTTT.

This chain uses TRBV2 with TRBJ2-7, with TRBD2 identical over 8 bases. The ends lost 6 bases at V and 4 bases at J; junction bases unmatched: 8. The CDR3 covers 14 residues. Per the germline V gene, CDR1 is SNHLY and CDR2 is FYNNEI. The DNA of the CDR3 is TGTGCCAGCAGGGGCGGACTAGCTTCATACGAGCAGTACTTC. As protein: CASRGGLASYEQYF. Based on the CDR3 plus reference TRBV2 and TRBJ2-7, the full variable domain is EPEVTQTPSHQVTQMGQEVILRCVPISNHLYFYWYRQILGQKVEFLVSFYNNEISEKSEIFDDQFSVERPDGSNFTLKIRSTKLEDSAMYFCASRGGLASYEQYFGPGTRLTVT.